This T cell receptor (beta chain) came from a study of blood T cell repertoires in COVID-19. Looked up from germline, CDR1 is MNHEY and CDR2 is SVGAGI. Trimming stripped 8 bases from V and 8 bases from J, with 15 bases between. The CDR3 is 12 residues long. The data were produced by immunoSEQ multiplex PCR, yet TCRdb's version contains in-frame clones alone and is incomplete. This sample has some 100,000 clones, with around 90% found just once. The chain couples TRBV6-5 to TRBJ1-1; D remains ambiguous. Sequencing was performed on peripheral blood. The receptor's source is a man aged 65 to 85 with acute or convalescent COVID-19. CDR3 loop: CASRGPHGEAFF. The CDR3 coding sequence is TGTGCCAGCCGAGGCCCCCACGGGGAAGCTTTCTTT.